Sequencing of this T cell receptor beta chain was carried out in a study of cytomegalovirus exposure and HLA in healthy donors. Study details: HLA-typed donors were the source of tens of millions of unique TCRs, which an early data release held. Study outcomes and limitations: According to reports, the classifier identified cytomegalovirus status with high specificity and sensitivity. For most TCR sequences rarity was the rule, although some public TCRs occurred in many donors. Equally common other TCR beta chains were less clonally expanded than HLA-associated ones, a later analysis found.

Turning to this clone: Its specificity is not known.

Use of 60 Vbeta and 13 Jbeta primers characterized the PCR. TCRdb's table, derived via immunoSEQ multiplex PCR, lists solely in-frame clones and lacks some. The table lists nearly 200,000 clones, about 85% of them singletons. The CDR3 has 15 residues. V lost 3 bases, J lost 6 bases, and 10 bases stayed unmatched. Germline loops: CDR1 LNHDA, CDR2 SQIVND (reference sequence). The sample consisted of PBMCs. The clonotype originates from a male donor in good health and CMV-seropositive. V usage is TRBV19 and J usage is TRBJ1-1; 7 nucleotides align to TRBD1. The CDR3 DNA is TGTGCCAGTAGTATTGGGACAGACCAGGGCGCTGAAGCTTTCTTT. This encodes CASSIGTDQGAEAFF.